Presented here are 30 T cell receptor beta chains from one specimen sequenced in a study of T cells in Graves' hyperthyroidism and ophthalmopathy. RNA transcripts served as the template for amplifying TCR beta CDR3 regions. HTBI primers were the set used in a first-round RT-PCR of the TCR CDR3. TCRdb analysed the multiplex PCR reads with MiXCR anew, one entry per CDR3 protein. This repertoire shows a few hundred thousand distinct CDR3 sequences, 15% to 18% found once; its top ten account for approximately 7.4%. Sequencing was carried out using blood. Source of these receptors: a woman younger than 45 with Graves' hyperthyroidism.

V gene TRBV19 combines with J gene TRBJ2-1, with TRBD2 matching 10 bases. J was trimmed by 0 bases and V by 3 bases; bases with no gene match: 5. The CDR3 runs 17 residues. In germline, CDR1 is LNHDA, CDR2 SQIVND (reference sequence). This CDR3 is CASSMGGLANSYNEQFF. CDR3 sequence (DNA): TGTGCCAGTAGTATGGGGGGACTAGCGAACTCCTACAATGAGCAGTTCTTC.

The rearrangement links TRBV15 to TRBJ1-6; 10 bases agree with TRBD1. With V trimmed by 5 bases and J by 7 bases, 5 bases remained unmatched. Germline assignment: CDR1 LNHNV and CDR2 YYDKDF (reference sequence). The CDR3 sequence is 15 residues long. CDR3 sequence: CATSFWTGGNSPLHF. In nucleotides, the CDR3 is TGTGCCACCAGCTTTTGGACAGGGGGAAATTCACCCCTCCACTTT. The full variable domain, with the rest looked up from reference TRBV15 and TRBJ1-6, is DAMVIQNPRYQVTQFGKPVTLSCSQTLNHNVMYWYQQKSSQAPKLLFHYYDKDFNNEADTPDNFQSRRPNTSFCFLDIRSPGLGDTAMYLCATSFWTGGNSPLHFGNGTRLTVT.

This clonotype was recorded many times. The chain uses TRBV7-8 and TRBJ1-2; 7 positions agree with TRBD1. The CDR3 sequence is 17 residues long. Germline V gives CDR1 SGHVS, CDR2 FQNEAQ. V gave up 2 bases and J gave up 5 bases; unmatched junction bases: 14. The CDR3 DNA sequence: TGTGCCAGCAGCTTAAATGTCAGGGGGAGATGGATTTATGGCTACACCTTC. Its translation is CASSLNVRGRWIYGYTF.

This clonotype was seen ten or more times. The rearrangement uses TRBV7-3 and TRBJ2-2; maybe TRBD1 (6 bases). Deletions cut 5 bases from V and 4 bases from J, with 11 bases between. The germline V gene has CDR1 SGHTA and CDR2 FQGTGA. This CDR3 spans 14 amino acids. CDR3 sequence reads: CASSTGISTGELFF. CDR3 in DNA: TGTGCCAGCAGCACAGGGATTAGCACCGGGGAGCTGTTTTTT.

This clonotype was seen many times. The chain uses TRBV6-6 and TRBJ2-7, with 7 bases aligning to TRBD1. The CDR3 spans 15 residues. The trim removed 2 bases at V and 4 bases at J, leaving 8 bases unmatched. The V gene's germline CDR1 is MNHNY and CDR2 SVGAGI (reference sequence). The CDR3 coding sequence is TGTGCCAGCAGTTACCTTGGGACAGAAACTTACGAGCAGTACTTC. Translation: CASSYLGTETYEQYF.

To note about this clonotype: The germline gene is not matched at one end of the junction; a read error may be the cause. The chain links TRBV7-9 to TRBJ2-3; D is unclear. The CDR3 covers 12 residues. Looked up from germline, CDR1 is SEHNR and CDR2 is FQNEAQ (reference sequence). The CDR3: CASSQISDTQYF. In nucleotides, the CDR3 is TGCGCCAGCAGCCAGATCTCAGATACGCAGTATTTT.

This clonotype was found many times. The genes are TRBV13 and TRBJ2-7, with 12 bases lining up with TRBD2. The CDR3 has 18 residues. Germline values: CDR1 PRHDT, CDR2 FYEKMQ (reference sequence). The trim removed 1 base at V and 6 bases at J, leaving 13 bases unmatched. The DNA for the CDR3 is TGTGCCAGCAGCTTAGAATCTAGCGGGAGGGCCCTTCGCTCCGAGCAGTACTTC. This encodes CASSLESSGRALRSEQYF.

This clonotype was found many times. The chain employs TRBV7-8 and TRBJ2-3, with 7 nucleotides matching TRBD2. The length of the CDR3 is 16 residues. With 4 bases clipped from V and 5 bases from J, the junction kept 12 bases outside the gene matches. From germline, CDR1 is SGHVS and CDR2 FQNEAQ. CDR3 DNA sequence: TGTGCCAGCAGCTGGCCTAGCGGACGCCGGGAAGATACGCAGTATTTT. Translating gives CASSWPSGRREDTQYF. Supplemented by reference TRBV7-8 and TRBJ2-3, the full variable domain reads GAGVSQSPRYKVAKRGQDVALRCDPISGHVSLFWYQQALGQGPEFLTYFQNEAQLDKSGLPSDRFFAERPEGSVSTLKIQRTQQEDSAVYLCASSWPSGRREDTQYFGPGTRLTVL.

Notes on this clonotype: A read error is possible here, since a much larger clone lies one base away. V gene TRBV6-9 combines with J gene TRBJ2-7; possibly TRBD1 for D (6 bases). The germline CDR1 and CDR2 sequences are MNHGY and SVAAGI. V was cut by 3 bases and J by 0 bases, with 18 bases left in between. The CDR3 is 17 residues long. This CDR3 reads CASSYVERQVSSYEQYF. CDR3 sequence (DNA): TGTGCCAGCAGTTACGTCGAAAGACAGGTAAGCTCCTACGAGCAGTACTTC.

This clonotype was recorded at least ten times. The rearrangement links TRBV30 to TRBJ1-6, with D hard to call. The V gene lost 0 bases and the J gene lost 10 bases, with 10 bases spanning the gap. Germline V gives CDR1 GTSNPN, CDR2 SVGIG (reference sequence). CDR3 size: 13 residues. CDR3 protein: CAWSVSVGSPLHF. CDR3 nucleotide sequence: TGTGCCTGGAGTGTGTCGGTCGGGTCACCCCTCCACTTT.

At least ten counts were recorded for this clonotype. The chain combines TRBV28 with TRBJ2-2; D is perhaps TRBD2 (5 bases). The V end lost 5 bases, the J end lost 3 bases, and 16 bases lay between the germline ends. Looked up from germline, CDR1 is MDHEN and CDR2 is SYDVKM. The CDR3 length is 16 residues. This CDR3 reads CASSPGSSRDTGELFF. The DNA for the CDR3 is TGTGCCAGCAGTCCGGGGAGCAGTCGGGACACCGGGGAGCTGTTTTTT.

In this sample, this clonotype turned up a few times. This chain uses TRBV7-6 with TRBJ2-3; TRBD2 is a possible D gene (6 bases). The germline CDR1 and CDR2 sequences are SGHVS and FNYEAQ. Trimming pared 7 bases from V and 10 bases from J, leaving 15 bases between. The CDR3 length is 12 residues. CDR3 DNA sequence: TGTGCCAGCACCTTCCCGGGGGTACCGCAGTATTTT. Translation gives CASTFPGVPQYF.

This clonotype has just a few counts. The J gene is TRBJ2-3, the V gene TRBV12-3 or TRBV12-4; D is perhaps TRBD1 (5 bases). The CDR3 runs 13 residues. Trimming took 7 bases from V and 1 from J, leaving 9 bases between them. The CDR3 sequence is CASTGLGTDTQYF. The CDR3 DNA is TGTGCCAGCACAGGGCTCGGCACAGATACGCAGTATTTT.

This sequence joins TRBV25-1 and TRBJ2-2; D call uncertain. Germline CDR1 reads MGHDK; CDR2 reads SYGVNS. This CDR3 has 17 residues. V lost 8 bases and J lost 2, with 21 bases in between. This CDR3 reads CASAPRVDGQNTGELFF. CDR3 nucleotide sequence: TGTGCCAGCGCCCCCCGGGTAGACGGGCAAAACACCGGGGAGCTGTTTTTT.

This clonotype was observed at least ten times. The rearrangement uses TRBV6-2 or TRBV6-3 and TRBJ2-1; D is possibly TRBD1 or TRBD2 (5 bases each). The CDR3 totals 13 residues. Looked up from germline, CDR1 is MNHEY and CDR2 is SVGEGT. Between the trimmed V and J ends, which lost 7 bases and 10 bases, there was a span of 17 bases. The CDR3 DNA sequence: TGTGCCAGCACCTTACTCATGGGGGACGAGCAGTTCTTC. Protein product: CASTLLMGDEQFF.

This clonotype occurred a few times. The chain uses TRBV6-6 and TRBJ2-7; TRBD1 matches at 9 bases. In germline, CDR1 is MNHNY, CDR2 SVGAGI (reference sequence). J gave up 2 bases and V 0 bases, and 5 bases lay outside the gene matches. The CDR3 totals 16 residues. The CDR3, as DNA: TGTGCCAGCAGTTACTCCGGGACAGGGATCCCCTACGAGCAGTACTTC. Residues: CASSYSGTGIPYEQYF.

The J gene is TRBJ1-1, the V gene TRBV25-1; D is undetermined. Per the germline V gene, CDR1 is MGHDK and CDR2 is SYGVNS. This CDR3 contains 13 residues. The ends were cut back, 5 bases at V and 1 base at J, with 8 bases in the middle. The CDR3 sequence: CASSILKNTEAFF. The CDR3 nucleotides read TGTGCCAGCAGTATCCTAAAGAACACTGAAGCTTTCTTT. The full variable domain, rest sourced from reference TRBV25-1 and TRBJ1-1, is EADIYQTPRYLVIGTGKKITLECSQTMGHDKMYWYQQDPGMELHLIHYSYGVNSTEKGDLSSESTVSRIRTEHFPLTLESARPSHTSQYLCASSILKNTEAFFGQGTRLTVV.

To note about this clonotype: This clone may be a read error of a much larger clone one base away. V and J are TRBV28 and TRBJ2-1; 11 bases align to TRBD2. This CDR3 spans 17 amino acids. With 7 bases clipped from V and 8 bases from J, the junction kept 16 bases outside the gene matches. Germline V CDR1 and CDR2: MDHEN, SYDVKM. The CDR3: CASIPPPTSGIKYEQFF. The CDR3 DNA is TGTGCCAGCATCCCTCCCCCGACTAGCGGGATTAAATATGAGCAGTTCTTC.

This clonotype showed up many times. This chain connects TRBV10-3 to TRBJ2-3; maybe TRBD2 (6 bases). The CDR3 loop spans 17 amino acids. Deletions cut 3 bases from V and 6 bases from J, with 22 bases between. Germline V gene lookup returns CDR1 ENHRY and CDR2 SYGVKD. Written as DNA, the CDR3 is TGTGCCATCAGTGAAGGGAAGGGAGGACCAGCAGGGGATACGCAGTATTTT. This encodes CAISEGKGGPAGDTQYF.

The chain joins TRBV28 to TRBJ2-2; weak D call: TRBD2 (5 bases). The CDR3 spans 15 residues. V was cut by 4 bases and J by 7 bases, with 16 bases left in between. CDR1 and CDR2 (germline): MDHEN, SYDVKM. The CDR3 here is CASSSPLRSGGELFF. CDR3 in DNA: TGTGCCAGCAGTTCCCCTCTAAGGAGCGGCGGGGAGCTGTTTTTT.

At least ten counts were recorded for this clonotype. The V gene is TRBV10-3, the J gene TRBJ2-2, with D maybe TRBD2 (5 bases). Germline V gene data show CDR1 as ENHRY and CDR2 as SYGVKD. This CDR3 spans 17 amino acids. V gave up 0 bases and J gave up 3 bases, with 14 bases separating them. This CDR3 reads CAISESTAGADTGELFF. CDR3 coding DNA: TGTGCCATCAGTGAGTCGACTGCGGGCGCAGACACCGGGGAGCTGTTTTTT.

This clonotype was counted ten times or more. The chain joins TRBV20-1 to TRBJ2-3; TRBD2 aligns across 9 bases. Germline values: CDR1 DFQATT, CDR2 SNEGSKA (reference sequence). J gave up 2 bases and V 1 base, and 4 bases lay outside the gene matches. The CDR3 extends over 15 amino acids. The CDR3 DNA reads as TGCAGTGCTAGAGGGACTAGCGCTTACACAGATACGCAGTATTTT. It translates to CSARGTSAYTDTQYF.

At least ten counts were recorded for this clonotype. CDR3 sequence reads: CASSLEGGGGANVLTF. As DNA, the CDR3 is TGTGCCAGCAGCTTGGAAGGGGGCGGTGGGGCCAACGTCCTGACTTTC. This rearrangement joins TRBV5-5 to TRBJ2-6; 7 positions match TRBD1. Germline CDR1 and CDR2: SGHKS and YYEKEE (reference sequence). Trimming cost V 0 bases and J 3 bases; bases outside gene matches: 3. The CDR3 runs 16 residues.

This clonotype came up many times. The chain combines TRBV27 with TRBJ2-7; 7 nucleotides line up with TRBD1. The CDR3 totals 14 residues. Germline V gene lookup returns CDR1 MNHEY and CDR2 SMNVEV (reference sequence). The J segment lost 6 bases and the V segment lost 5 bases, leaving 10 bases of the junction unmatched. The CDR3: CASSPFGTASEQYF. The DNA for the CDR3 is TGTGCCAGCAGTCCATTCGGGACAGCCTCCGAGCAGTACTTC.

A note on this clonotype: This CDR3 fails to terminate in the conserved phenylalanine or tryptophan, so it likely reflects a read error. This chain connects TRBV25-1 to TRBJ2-7, with TRBD2 matching over 9 bases. The V and J ends lost 7 bases and 0 bases, in that order; junction bases with no gene match: 10. CDR3 size: 16 residues. Germline-derived CDR1 and CDR2 are MGHDK and SYGVNS. The CDR3 here is CASNQESGGISYEQYL. As DNA, the CDR3 is TGTGCCAGCAACCAAGAGAGCGGGGGGATCTCCTACGAGCAGTACCTC.

The J gene is TRBJ2-1, the V gene TRBV5-1; tentatively, D is TRBD1 (5 bases). The germline V gene encodes CDR1 SGHRS and CDR2 YFSETQ. The germline V and J ends were trimmed by 2 bases and 0 bases, with 9 bases remaining between them. The CDR3 sequence is 15 residues long. The chain's CDR3 is CASSLSDSSYNEQFF. In DNA form, the CDR3 reads TGCGCCAGCAGCTTATCTGACAGCTCCTACAATGAGCAGTTCTTC.

V gene TRBV6-1 combines with J gene TRBJ2-3; unclear D gene. The CDR3 has 13 amino acids. V shed 5 bases and J shed 6 bases, with 12 bases lying between them. Germline CDR1 MNHNS, CDR2 SASEGT. CDR3 nucleotide sequence: TGTGCCAGCAGTTATTCCCGAATTGATACGCAGTATTTT. Residues: CASSYSRIDTQYF.

This chain links TRBV7-2 with TRBJ2-7; possible D gene TRBD1, 6 bases. The V gene lost 5 bases and the J gene lost 6 bases, with 14 bases spanning the gap. The CDR3 length is 13 residues. Germline CDR1 and CDR2: SGHTA and FQGNSA. This CDR3 reads CASSPQEGGEQYF. The CDR3 DNA sequence: TGTGCCAGCAGCCCCCAGGAAGGGGGCGAGCAGTACTTC.

This clonotype was found many times. The chain employs TRBV5-1 and TRBJ2-1, with TRBD2 as a possible D gene (6 bases). The germline V gene encodes CDR1 SGHRS and CDR2 YFSETQ. Between the trimmed V and J ends, which lost 0 bases and 10 bases, there was a span of 14 bases. This CDR3 contains 14 residues. CDR3 DNA: TGCGCCAGCAGCTTGGAGACAGAGGAGGGAGAGCAGTTCTTC. The encoded protein is CASSLETEEGEQFF.

This clonotype was picked up many times. The chain uses TRBV3-1 and TRBJ2-7; TRBD2 aligns across 7 bases. J gave up 6 bases and V 0 bases, and 8 bases lay outside the gene matches. CDR3 size: 15 residues. Per the germline V gene, CDR1 is LGHDT and CDR2 is YNNKEL (reference sequence). This CDR3 is CASSQDLAGAREQYF. In DNA, the CDR3 is TGTGCCAGCAGCCAAGATCTGGCGGGAGCTCGCGAGCAGTACTTC.